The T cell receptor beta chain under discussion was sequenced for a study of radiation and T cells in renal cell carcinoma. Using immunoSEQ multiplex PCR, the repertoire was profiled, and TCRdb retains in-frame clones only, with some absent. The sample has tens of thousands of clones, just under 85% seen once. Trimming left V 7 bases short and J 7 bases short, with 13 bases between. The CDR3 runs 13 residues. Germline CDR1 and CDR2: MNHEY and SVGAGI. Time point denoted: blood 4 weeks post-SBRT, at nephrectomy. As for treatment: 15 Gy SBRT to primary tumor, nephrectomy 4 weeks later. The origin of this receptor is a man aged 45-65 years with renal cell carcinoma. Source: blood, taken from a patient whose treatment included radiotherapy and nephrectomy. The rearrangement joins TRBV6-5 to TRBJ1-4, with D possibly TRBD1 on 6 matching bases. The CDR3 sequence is CASNKGGGEKLFF. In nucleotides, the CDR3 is TGTGCCAGCAACAAAGGGGGAGGTGAAAAACTGTTTTTT.